A selection of T cell receptor beta chains follows, all from one sample in a study of OX40 agonist ivuxolimab in advanced cancers. TCRdb keeps only in-frame clones here, not all; method: immunoSEQ multiplex PCR. Among more than 70,000 clones listed, 65% to 90% were seen once. The material sequenced was CD4+ or CD8+ T cells sorted from blood, taken in a trial of the OX40 agonist ivuxolimab. These receptors were obtained from an adult with an advanced solid tumor such as melanoma, head and neck, liver or kidney cancer. The CDR3 runs from the conserved cysteine through the conserved F or W. Fields, in order: J gene, clone size, D gene, V gene, CDR3 protein, CDR3 DNA. The D gene is left open where the match is weak. Size is omitted from some rows. Given values are once, few, many or a class for expanded clones.

TRBJ1-3 | NA | NA | TRBV18 | CASSEQVTSGNTIYF | TGTGCCAGCTCGGAACAGGTTACCTCTGGAAACACCATATATTTT
TRBJ1-4 | NA | TRBD1 | TRBV28 | CASSLPGGQNEKLFF | TGTGCCAGCAGTTTGCCAGGGGGGCAGAATGAAAAACTGTTTTTT
TRBJ2-6 | NA | TRBD2 | TRBV4-1 | CASSQGGGSSGANVLTF | TGCGCCAGCAGCCAGGGGGGAGGGAGCTCTGGGGCCAACGTCCTGACTTTC
TRBJ2-7 | NA | NA | TRBV2 | CASRPGDREQYF | TGTGCCAGCAGGCCAGGGGATCGCGAGCAGTACTTC
TRBJ2-1 | NA | NA | TRBV7-7 | CASSFLAESSEQFF | TGTGCTAGCAGCTTTCTTGCGGAGTCCAGTGAGCAGTTCTTC
TRBJ2-2 | NA | NA | TRBV5-1 | CASSLVASGELFF | TGCGCCAGCAGCTTGGTGGCGTCCGGGGAGCTGTTTTTT
TRBJ1-3 | NA | NA | TRBV25-1 | CASSEWELSGNTIYF | TGTGCCAGCAGTGAATGGGAACTCTCTGGAAACACCATATATTTT
TRBJ2-7 | NA | TRBD1 | TRBV6-6 | CASRTGIVSYEQYF | TGTGCCAGTCGGACAGGGATTGTGTCCTACGAGCAGTACTTC
TRBJ1-4 | NA | TRBD1 | TRBV6-6 | CASSYSGQGDEKLFF | TGTGCCAGCAGTTACTCCGGACAGGGGGATGAAAAACTGTTTTTT
TRBJ2-3 | NA | TRBD2 | TRBV20-1 | CSARTSGGLCF | TGCAGTGCCCGGACTAGCGGGGGGCTATGTTTT
TRBJ2-3 | NA | TRBD2 | TRBV5-8 | CASSPGLSGEQDTQYF | TGTGCCAGCAGCCCGGGTCTAAGCGGGGAGCAAGATACGCAGTATTTT
TRBJ2-3 | NA | TRBD2 | TRBV28 | CASSFSSGGQITDTQYF | TGTGCCAGCAGTTTCAGTAGCGGGGGGCAAATCACAGATACGCAGTATTTT
TRBJ2-3 | NA | NA | TRBV5-4 | CASSVKTSTDTQYF | TGTGCCAGCAGCGTCAAGACTAGCACAGATACGCAGTATTTT
TRBJ1-3 | NA | NA | TRBV7-2 | CASSVTAPGSGNTIYF | TGTGCCAGCAGCGTCACGGCGCCAGGCTCCGGAAACACCATATATTTT
TRBJ1-4 | NA | NA | TRBV7-6 | CASSLFAGTTNEKLFF | TGTGCCAGCAGCTTATTCGCAGGGACAACTAATGAAAAACTGTTTTTT
TRBJ1-1 | NA | TRBD1 | TRBV7-3 | CASSSTGTTEAFF | TGTGCCAGCAGCTCGACAGGGACAACTGAAGCTTTCTTT
TRBJ2-3 | NA | NA | TRBV2 | CASSDYGGTTDTQYF | TGTGCCAGCAGTGACTACGGGGGAACCACAGATACGCAGTATTTT
TRBJ2-1 | NA | NA | TRBV9 | CASSPRPAIAEQFF | TGTGCCAGCAGCCCGCGCCCGGCGATCGCTGAGCAGTTCTTC
TRBJ2-2 | NA | NA | TRBV19 | CASSSGYGGELFF | TGTGCCAGTAGTTCAGGGTACGGCGGGGAGCTGTTTTTT
TRBJ2-1 | NA | TRBD2 | TRBV5-1 | CASSQGTSGGAWNEQFF | TGCGCCAGCAGCCAAGGGACTAGCGGGGGGGCTTGGAATGAGCAGTTCTTC
TRBJ2-7 | NA | NA | TRBV6-5 | CASSYGSTYEQYF | TGTGCCAGCAGTTACGGCAGTACCTACGAGCAGTACTTC
TRBJ1-2 | NA | TRBD1 | TRBV29-1 | CSVDPAGQGLSGYTF | TGCAGCGTTGATCCCGCTGGACAGGGTTTGTCTGGCTACACCTTC
TRBJ1-1 | NA | NA | TRBV18 | CASSPRVGEAFF | TGTGCCAGCTCACCGAGGGTTGGTGAAGCTTTCTTT
TRBJ1-1 | few | NA | TRBV28 | CASRTPGSATEAFF | TGTGCCAGCCGAACCCCCGGGTCCGCCACTGAAGCTTTCTTT
TRBJ2-5 | NA | NA | TRBV2 | CASTRGQRGETQYF | TGTGCCAGCACCCGAGGACAGAGGGGAGAGACCCAGTACTTC
TRBJ2-3 | NA | NA | TRBV9 | CASSVQGQDTQYF | TGTGCCAGCAGCGTGCAAGGGCAGGATACGCAGTATTTT
TRBJ2-7 | NA | NA | TRBV6-6 | CASRGGQREEQYF | TGTGCCAGCAGGGGTGGACAGAGGGAAGAGCAGTACTTC
TRBJ2-2 | NA | TRBD2 | TRBV6-1 | CASSVLAGTNTGELFF | TGTGCCAGCAGTGTATTAGCGGGAACGAACACCGGGGAGCTGTTTTTT
TRBJ2-3 | NA | NA | TRBV29-1 | CSVEARGSDTQYF | TGCAGCGTTGAGGCTAGAGGATCAGATACGCAGTATTTT
TRBJ2-2 | NA | TRBD2 | TRBV2 | CASMWAGDTGELFF | TGTGCCAGCATGTGGGCGGGGGACACCGGGGAGCTGTTTTTT
TRBJ2-2 | few | TRBD1 | TRBV5-1 | CASSLDLTTGSGELFF | TGCGCCAGCAGCTTGGACCTTACGACAGGGTCCGGGGAGCTGTTTTTT